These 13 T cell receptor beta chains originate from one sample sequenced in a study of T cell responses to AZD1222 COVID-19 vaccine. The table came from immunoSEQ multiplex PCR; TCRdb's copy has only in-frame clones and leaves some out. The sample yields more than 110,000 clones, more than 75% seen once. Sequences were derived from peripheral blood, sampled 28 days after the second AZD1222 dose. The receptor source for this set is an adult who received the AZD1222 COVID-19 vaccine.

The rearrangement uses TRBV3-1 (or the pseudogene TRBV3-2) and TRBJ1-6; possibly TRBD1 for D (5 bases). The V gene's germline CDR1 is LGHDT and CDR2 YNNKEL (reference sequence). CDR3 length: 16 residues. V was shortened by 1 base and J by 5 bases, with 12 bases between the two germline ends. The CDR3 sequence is CASSQGVGRNNSPLHF. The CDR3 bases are TGTGCCAGCAGCCAAGGGGTGGGACGGAATAATTCACCCCTCCACTTT.

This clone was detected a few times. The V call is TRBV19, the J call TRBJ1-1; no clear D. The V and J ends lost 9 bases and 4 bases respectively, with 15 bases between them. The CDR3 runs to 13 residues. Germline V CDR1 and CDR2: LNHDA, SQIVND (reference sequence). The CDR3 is CASRGTGSTEAFF. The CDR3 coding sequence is TGTGCCAGCCGGGGAACGGGGTCCACTGAAGCTTTCTTT.

The CDR3: CASKGLVEAFF. Written as DNA, the CDR3 is TGTGCCAGTAAGGGGTTGGTGGAGGCTTTCTTT. The V and J genes are TRBV19 and TRBJ1-1; D is possibly TRBD1 (5 bases). Trimming pared 7 bases from V and 11 bases from J, leaving 14 bases between. The CDR3 is 11 residues long. Germline V CDR1 and CDR2: LNHDA, SQIVND (reference sequence).

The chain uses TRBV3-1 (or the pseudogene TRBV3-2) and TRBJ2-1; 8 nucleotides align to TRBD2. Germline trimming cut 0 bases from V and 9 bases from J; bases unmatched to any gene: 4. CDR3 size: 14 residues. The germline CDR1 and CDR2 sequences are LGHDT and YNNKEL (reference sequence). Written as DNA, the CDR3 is TGTGCCAGCAGCCAAGATAACCGGGGGGGTGAGCAGTTCTTC. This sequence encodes CASSQDNRGGEQFF.

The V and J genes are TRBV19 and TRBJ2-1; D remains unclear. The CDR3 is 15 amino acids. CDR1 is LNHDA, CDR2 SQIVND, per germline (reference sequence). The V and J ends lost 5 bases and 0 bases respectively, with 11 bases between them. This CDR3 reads CASSVTRTSYNEQFF. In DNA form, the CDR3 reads TGTGCCAGTAGTGTGACTCGTACCTCCTACAATGAGCAGTTCTTC. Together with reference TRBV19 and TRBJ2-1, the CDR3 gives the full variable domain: DGGITQSPKYLFRKEGQNVTLSCEQNLNHDAMYWYRQDPGQGLRLIYYSQIVNDFQKGDIAEGYSVSREKKESFPLTVTSAQKNPTAFYLCASSVTRTSYNEQFFGPGTRLTVL.

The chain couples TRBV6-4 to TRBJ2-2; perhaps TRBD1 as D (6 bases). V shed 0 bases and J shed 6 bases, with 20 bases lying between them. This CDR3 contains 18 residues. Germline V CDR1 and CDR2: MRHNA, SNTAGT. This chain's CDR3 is CASSDSAFTGNYAGELFF. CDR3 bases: TGTGCCAGCAGTGACTCCGCATTTACAGGGAATTACGCCGGGGAGCTGTTTTTT.

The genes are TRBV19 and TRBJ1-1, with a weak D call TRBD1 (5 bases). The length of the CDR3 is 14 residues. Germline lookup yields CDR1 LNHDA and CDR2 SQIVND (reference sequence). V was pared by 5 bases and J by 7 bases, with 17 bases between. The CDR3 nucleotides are TGTGCCAGTAGTTTGGACACTGCCTGGGGTGAAGCTTTCTTT. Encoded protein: CASSLDTAWGEAFF.

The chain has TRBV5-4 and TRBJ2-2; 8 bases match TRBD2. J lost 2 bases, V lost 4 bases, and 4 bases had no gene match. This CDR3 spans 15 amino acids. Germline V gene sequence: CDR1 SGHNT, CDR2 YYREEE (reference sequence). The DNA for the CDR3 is TGTGCCAGCAGCCCTACTAGCGGCAACACCGGGGAGCTGTTTTTT. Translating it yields CASSPTSGNTGELFF.

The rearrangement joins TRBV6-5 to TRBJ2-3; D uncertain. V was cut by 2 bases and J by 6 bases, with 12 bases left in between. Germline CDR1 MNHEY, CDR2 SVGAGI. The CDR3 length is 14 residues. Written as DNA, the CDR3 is TGTGCCAGCAGTTACAACATACGGACGGATACGCAGTATTTT. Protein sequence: CASSYNIRTDTQYF.

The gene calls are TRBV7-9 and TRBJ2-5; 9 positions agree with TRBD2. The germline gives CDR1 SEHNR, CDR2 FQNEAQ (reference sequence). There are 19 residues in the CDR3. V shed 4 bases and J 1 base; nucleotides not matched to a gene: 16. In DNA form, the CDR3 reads TGTGCCAGCAGCTACTCCGCGCTAGCGGGAACCACCATCCAAGAGACCCAGTACTTC. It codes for CASSYSALAGTTIQETQYF.

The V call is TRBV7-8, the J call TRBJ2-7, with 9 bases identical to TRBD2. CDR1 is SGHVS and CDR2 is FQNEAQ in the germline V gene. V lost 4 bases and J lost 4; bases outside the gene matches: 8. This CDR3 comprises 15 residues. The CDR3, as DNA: TGTGCCAGCAGCTCTATAGCGGGGGCCAAGTACGAGCAGTACTTC. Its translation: CASSSIAGAKYEQYF. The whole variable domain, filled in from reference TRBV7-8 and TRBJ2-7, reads GAGVSQSPRYKVAKRGQDVALRCDPISGHVSLFWYQQALGQGPEFLTYFQNEAQLDKSGLPSDRFFAERPEGSVSTLKIQRTQQEDSAVYLCASSSIAGAKYEQYFGPGTRLTVT.

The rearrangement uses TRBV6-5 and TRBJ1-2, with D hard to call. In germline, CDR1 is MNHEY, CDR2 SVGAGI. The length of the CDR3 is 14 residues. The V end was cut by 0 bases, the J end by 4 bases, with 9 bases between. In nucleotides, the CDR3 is TGTGCCAGCAGTTACTCGGCATCTAGCTATGGCTACACCTTC. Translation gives CASSYSASSYGYTF.

CDR3 sequence reads: CASSWTGVTYEQYF. DNA of the CDR3: TGCGCCAGCAGCTGGACAGGGGTAACCTACGAGCAGTACTTC. The chain joins TRBV5-1 to TRBJ2-7, with TRBD1 identical over 9 bases. Trimming cost V 3 bases and J 2 bases; bases outside gene matches: 3. CDR3 length equals 14 residues. CDR1 and CDR2 from the germline V gene are SGHRS and YFSETQ.